The clone carrying this T cell receptor (beta chain) has at least ten counts. This entry is derived from a study of human T cells and chemical hapten exposure. With 1 base removed from V and 6 bases from J, the gap between germline ends came to 12 bases. The CDR3 spans 15 residues. Germline CDR1 reads MNHEY; CDR2 reads SVGAGI. Time point indicated: pre-sensitization, week 0. Treatment reported: therapeutic diphenylcyclopropenone sensitization with weekly scalp DPC. Unfractionated whole blood served as the source for total RNA extraction. As the library was built, unique molecular identifiers were attached to individual cDNA molecules. TCRdb processed the RACE reads anew with MiXCR; each CDR3 protein has one entry. Here the sample spans 300,000 to 450,000 distinct CDR3 sequences, approximately 5% being singletons.

The sequence came from a woman in her fifties or sixties with alopecia areata. Some clones in this sample may be carry-over from other donors' samples. Sequenced here: whole blood, sampled in connection with sensitization to the hapten diphenylcyclopropenone (DPC). The chain has TRBV6-5 and TRBJ2-2; perhaps TRBD2 as D (6 bases). The CDR3 spells CASSYYGGSPGELFF. The CDR3 nucleotides are TGTGCCAGCAGTTACTATGGGGGGTCCCCCGGGGAGCTGTTTTTT.